A selection of T cell receptor beta chains follows, all from one sample in a study of identical twins. TCRdb re-called the 5' RACE reads with MiXCR, one entry per CDR3 protein. The sample carries around 370,000 distinct CDR3 sequences, roughly 9% recorded once. Sequencing was performed on naive T cells sorted from blood. Receptors originate from a woman between 50 and 59 years old in good health. CDR3s include the opening cysteine and the closing phenylalanine or tryptophan. The order of the fields is clone size, V gene, D gene, J gene, CDR3 DNA, CDR3 protein. A D gene is named only where the DNA matches it firmly. Clone sizes are given selectively: once, few, many, or a class where the clone is expanded.

>many|TRBV20-1|TRBD2|TRBJ2-5
TGCAGTGCTAGTGCGCGACTAGCGGGAGAAGAGACCCAGTACTTC
CSASARLAGEETQYF
>many|TRBV29-1|.|TRBJ2-7
TGCAGCGTTTATCGGACCCACGAGCAGTACTTC
CSVYRTHEQYF
>few|TRBV20-1|.|TRBJ1-5
TGCAGTACCTCACGGGGGGGTAGGGAGCCCCAGCATTTT
CSTSRGGREPQHF
>few|TRBV6-6|.|TRBJ1-5
TGTGCCAGCACTGAAAGGAGAGGAAGCAATCAGCCCCAGCATTTT
CASTERRGSNQPQHF
>few|TRBV5-1|TRBD2|TRBJ2-5
TGCGCCAGCAAAGTGGTGGGAGGGACCCAAGAGACCCAGTACTTC
CASKVVGGTQETQYF
>many|TRBV5-1|.|TRBJ1-1
TGCGCCAGCAGCCCGGACGGTGTGAACACTGAAGCTTTCTTT
CASSPDGVNTEAFF
>few|TRBV20-1|TRBD2|TRBJ2-1
TGCAGTGCGCCTGCTAGCGGGAGGGCCAGCTCCTACAATGAGCAGTTCTTC
CSAPASGRASSYNEQFF
>many|TRBV27|TRBD2|TRBJ2-3
TGTGCCAGCAGCTCCCCGGGACTAGCGGGACAAGATACGCAGTATTTT
CASSSPGLAGQDTQYF
>.|TRBV11-2|.|TRBJ2-1
TGTGCCAGCAGCGCCTATCGGGAGAGGCCCGACAATGAGCAGTTCTTC
CASSAYRERPDNEQFF
>.|TRBV9|.|TRBJ2-2
TGTGCCAGCAGCGTCAGGGGTAACACCGGGGAGCTGTTTTTT
CASSVRGNTGELFF
>few|TRBV6-5|TRBD2|TRBJ2-3
TGTGCCAGCAGTTACGATTGGGGGGGTAGCACAGATACGCAGTATTTT
CASSYDWGGSTDTQYF